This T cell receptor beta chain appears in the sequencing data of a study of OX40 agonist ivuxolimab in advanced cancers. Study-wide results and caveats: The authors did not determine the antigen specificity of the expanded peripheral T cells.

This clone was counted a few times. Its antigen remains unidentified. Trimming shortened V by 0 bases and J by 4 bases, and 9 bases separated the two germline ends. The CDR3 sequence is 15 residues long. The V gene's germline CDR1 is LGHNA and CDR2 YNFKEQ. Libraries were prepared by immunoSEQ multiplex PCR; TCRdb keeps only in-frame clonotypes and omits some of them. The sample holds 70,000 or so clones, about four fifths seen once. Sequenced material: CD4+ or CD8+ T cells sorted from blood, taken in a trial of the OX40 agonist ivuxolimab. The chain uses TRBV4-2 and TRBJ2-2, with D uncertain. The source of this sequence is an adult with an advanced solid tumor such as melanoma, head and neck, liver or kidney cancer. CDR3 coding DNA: TGTGCCAGCAGCCAAGATTTCACTACCACCGGGGAGCTGTTTTTT. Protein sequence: CASSQDFTTTGELFF.